These T cell receptor beta chains were read from a single sample in a study of blood T cell repertoires in COVID-19. Assay used: immunoSEQ multiplex PCR; TCRdb lists only in-frame clones, some missing. This sample has about 130,000 clones; roughly four fifths occur once, and the top ten carry 9.5% to 15%. The sample comprised peripheral blood. All receptors come from a human donor in a cohort sampled during active COVID-19. Each CDR3 is given with its conserved first and last residue. Expanded clones get a size class; other rows say once, few or many, or leave the size out.

V gene	clone size	CDR3 protein
TRBV19	few	CASRFSTGGNTEAFF
TRBV19	.	CASSPDTGQLSIYGYTF
TRBV5-1	.	CASSSGLAGYNEQFF
TRBV10-2	.	CASSPGVGADTQYF
TRBV5-6	.	CASSPGQGFAVEKLFF
TRBV30	once	CAWSVQGHQPQHF
TRBV27	.	CATSRESGTGQRRPLHF
TRBV5-6	.	CASSQTGSSDYGYTF
TRBV7-9	.	CASSLGQGPMGKLFF
TRBV5-8	.	CASSLWALSTDTQYF